The T cell receptor beta chain under discussion was sequenced for a study of T-cell memory formation after mild COVID-19. General study results and limits: CD8+ contracting clones occupied EMRA, while CD4+ ones occupied mainly CM and EM.

From the 5' RACE reads, TCRdb called clonotypes with MiXCR, one entry per CDR3 protein. The table records roughly 400,000 distinct CDR3 sequences, about a sixth of them present only once. V lost 4 bases, J lost 7 bases, and 19 bases lay in between. Germline CDR1 reads SEHNR; CDR2 reads FQNEAQ (reference sequence). The CDR3 is 15 residues long. Remarks on this clonotype: No antigen is known for it.

Source material: PBMCs or a T cell subset sorted from them (not recorded which). This sequence was found in a man aged 18 to 29 who had mild COVID-19 (a few samples of this study predate the infection). Cell type and time point are not known. The gene calls are TRBV7-9 and TRBJ1-1; weak D call: TRBD1 (6 bases). The CDR3 DNA sequence: TGTGCCAGCAGCTCCTCTCCCAGGGGTCCAGGTGAAGCTTTCTTT. Residues: CASSSSPRGPGEAFF. The variable domain in full, completed from reference TRBV7-9 and TRBJ1-1, reads DTGVSQNPRHKITKRGQNVTFRCDPISEHNRLYWYRQTLGQGPEFLTYFQNEAQLEKSRLLSDRFSAERPKGSFSTLEIQRTEQGDSAMYLCASSSSPRGPGEAFFGQGTRLTVV.